These 30 T cell receptor beta chains originate from one sample sequenced in a study of cytomegalovirus exposure and HLA in healthy donors (dated by TCRdb to the late 2010s). Libraries were prepared through the immunoSEQ multiplex PCR assay. In TCRdb, the immuneACCESS table is reduced to in-frame sequences with V and J assigned. These tables do not hold every clone; where another copy was compared, an unresolved V gene accounts for under half, and the others remain unexplained. Counted in this sample were 100,000 to 150,000 clones; around 90% of them appeared once. 1.5% to 2% of the sample lies in the top ten. Material: PBMCs. The receptors were gathered from a woman between 18 and 29 years old in good health and CMV-seronegative.

The chain is built from TRBV1 and TRBJ2-5; no check of the table's D call, TRBD2, against the DNA was made. TRBV1 is a known pseudogene. The CDR3 has 18 residues. The CDR3 sequence is CTSSQATGETSGRGSQYF. For the CDR3, the DNA is TGCACCAGCAGCCAAGCGACAGGGGAGACTAGCGGGAGAGGTAGCCAGTACTTC.

This chain connects TRBV28 to TRBJ2-7, with TRBD1 matching over 7 bases. Per germline, CDR1 MDHEN and CDR2 SYDVKM. Trimming removed 7 bases from V and 5 bases from J; junction bases left unmatched: 14. The CDR3 has 15 amino acids. CDR3 in DNA: TGTGCCAGCAATCAAGGACAGGACCATCTGCACGAGCAGTACTTC. This gives the protein CASNQGQDHLHEQYF.

The rearrangement uses TRBV4-1 and TRBJ2-1, with TRBD2 identical over 13 bases. Germline CDR1 MGHRA, CDR2 YSYEKL. The V segment lost 1 base and the J segment 6 bases; nucleotides outside the gene matches: 9. The CDR3 length is 18 residues. The CDR3 loop reads CASSQARLAGGRGNEQFF. CDR3 DNA: TGCGCCAGCAGCCAAGCCCGACTAGCGGGAGGTAGGGGCAATGAGCAGTTCTTC.

As for this clone: At one boundary the junction diverges from the germline segment, which might be a read error. The chain is built from TRBV4-1 and TRBJ2-7, with D perhaps matching TRBD1 (7 bases). This CDR3 region has 11 residues. Germline V gives CDR1 MGHRA, CDR2 YSYEKL. The CDR3 bases are TGCGCCAGCAGCCCGGGAGACAGGGTGGACTTC. This gives the protein CASSPGDRVDF.

This chain joins TRBV10-3 and TRBJ2-7; TRBD2 aligns across 8 bases. The germline CDR1 and CDR2 sequences are ENHRY and SYGVKD. V gave up 11 bases and J gave up 5 bases; unmatched junction bases: 11. The CDR3 is 13 amino acids. DNA of the CDR3: TGTGCCGCTACCGGGACTAGGGCCCACGAGCAGTACTTC. Encoded protein: CAATGTRAHEQYF.

The chain employs TRBV6-1 and TRBJ2-2; 10 bases map to TRBD2. Looked up from germline, CDR1 is MNHNS and CDR2 is SASEGT. The CDR3 sequence is 15 residues long. V shed 7 bases and J 4 bases; nucleotides not matched to a gene: 6. In nucleotides, the CDR3 is TGTGCCAGCATTAAAGTAGCGGGAGGCACCGGGGAGCTGTTTTTT. Translating gives CASIKVAGGTGELFF.

The chain has TRBV14 and TRBJ2-1; TRBD1 aligns across 7 bases. Germline V CDR1 and CDR2: SGHDN, FVKESK. The CDR3 extends over 16 amino acids. Trimming removed 2 bases from V and 9 bases from J; junction bases left unmatched: 13. The chain's CDR3 is CASSQTRDSGDGEQFF. The CDR3 DNA reads TGTGCCAGCAGCCAAACCCGGGACAGTGGTGACGGTGAGCAGTTCTTC.

This chain uses TRBV19 with TRBJ1-2; 7 nucleotides match TRBD1. V trimming: 8 bases; J trimming: 8 bases; junction bases outside the gene matches: 8. CDR3 size: 12 residues. The V gene's germline CDR1 is LNHDA and CDR2 SQIVND (reference sequence). For the CDR3, the DNA is TGTGCCAGTGAGGGGGCCGGTCCGGGCTACACCTTC. It translates to CASEGAGPGYTF.

CDR3 amino acids: CASSTSVSSYEQYF. CDR3 sequence (DNA): TGTGCCAGTAGTACTAGCGTGAGCTCCTACGAGCAGTACTTC. The V gene is TRBV19, the J gene TRBJ2-7, with D maybe TRBD2 (6 bases). CDR3 length equals 14 residues. The V end was cut by 4 bases, the J end by 0 bases, with 10 bases between. Germline-derived CDR1 and CDR2 are LNHDA and SQIVND (reference sequence).

The CDR3 bases are TGCGCCAGCAGCCAAGTAAACCTACAGCCCCAGCATTTT. Amino acids: CASSQVNLQPQHF. The chain has TRBV4-1 and TRBJ1-5; D remains ambiguous. Trimming took off 1 base at V and 7 bases at J, with 8 bases between the two ends. This CDR3 region has 13 residues. Germline-derived CDR1 and CDR2 are MGHRA and YSYEKL.

J is TRBJ2-1 and V is TRBV30; the D is unclear. Germline V CDR1 and CDR2: GTSNPN, SVGIG (reference sequence). The CDR3 totals 12 residues. V was trimmed by 2 bases and J by 3 bases, leaving 5 bases between them. CDR3 nucleotide sequence: TGTGCCTGGAGTCCCGTCTACAATGAGCAGTTCTTC. It is translated as CAWSPVYNEQFF.

V gene TRBV18 combines with J gene TRBJ2-1; 7 nucleotides align to TRBD2. The CDR3 extends over 18 amino acids. CDR1 and CDR2 from the germline V gene are KGHSH and LQKENI. Losses at the gene ends were 2 bases for V and 7 bases for J; bases not matched to a gene: 17. For the CDR3, the DNA is TGTGCCAGCTCACCAAGATCTCGGCTAGCGGTTTGGCAGAATGAGCAGTTCTTC. Amino acids: CASSPRSRLAVWQNEQFF.

Concerning this clone: The sample has other DNA sequences that encode this CDR3 too. The chain employs TRBV6-5 and TRBJ1-5, with 8 bases lining up with TRBD1. From germline, CDR1 is MNHEY and CDR2 SVGAGI. The CDR3 totals 14 residues. The V segment lost 6 bases and the J segment 2 bases; nucleotides outside the gene matches: 3. The CDR3 loop reads CASRRTGRNQPQHF. In DNA form, the CDR3 reads TGTGCCAGCAGAAGGACAGGGCGCAATCAGCCCCAGCATTTT.

This chain links TRBV5-1 with TRBJ1-4, with D possibly being TRBD1 (5 bases). The CDR3 is made up of 14 amino acids. V was cut by 3 bases and J by 5 bases, with 11 bases left in between. Per germline, CDR1 SGHRS and CDR2 YFSETQ. DNA of the CDR3: TGCGCCAGCAGCTCTCCAGGGAACAATGAAAAACTGTTTTTT. This translates into CASSSPGNNEKLFF.

This clone appeared a single time. This chain connects TRBV6-5 to TRBJ2-7; 9 nucleotides align to TRBD1. The V and J ends lost 5 bases and 5 bases, in that order; junction bases with no gene match: 10. Germline V gives CDR1 MNHEY, CDR2 SVGAGI. This CDR3 has 15 residues. CDR3 sequence (DNA): TGTGCCAGCAGTAGAGCGGGGACAGGGTACCACGAGCAGTACTTC. Residues: CASSRAGTGYHEQYF.

The chain has TRBV5-1 and TRBJ2-7; 7 bases map to TRBD2. Trimming removed 3 bases from V and 0 bases from J; junction bases left unmatched: 15. Germline V gene data show CDR1 as SGHRS and CDR2 as YFSETQ. This CDR3 spans 18 amino acids. CDR3 DNA: TGCGCCAGCAGCTCCACCCCTCTAGCGGACACGTACTCCTACGAGCAGTACTTC. Protein sequence: CASSSTPLADTYSYEQYF.

The chain employs TRBV19 and TRBJ1-1; D possibly corresponds to TRBD1 (5 bases). V lost 2 bases and J lost 1, with 8 bases in between. Looked up from germline, CDR1 is LNHDA and CDR2 is SQIVND (reference sequence). The CDR3 is 14 amino acids. CDR3 amino acids: CASSIRGRNTEAFF. The CDR3 bases are TGTGCCAGTAGTATAAGGGGTCGGAACACTGAAGCTTTCTTT.

The genes are TRBV27 and TRBJ2-7, with TRBD2 matching 8 bases. Germline CDR1 and CDR2: MNHEY and SMNVEV (reference sequence). V lost 5 bases, J lost 5 bases, and 11 bases stayed unmatched. The CDR3 has 15 residues. The DNA for the CDR3 is TGTGCCAGCAGTGCGGGAGGAGGAGGGTTCCACGAGCAGTACTTC. As protein: CASSAGGGGFHEQYF.

The chain links TRBV19 to TRBJ1-1; unclear D gene. V was clipped by 6 bases and J by 7 bases, with 15 bases between them. The CDR3 is 13 amino acids. Germline V lookup: CDR1 LNHDA, CDR2 SQIVND (reference sequence). The CDR3 nucleotides read TGTGCCAGTAGAGCCCCAGCGGTGGGTGAAGCTTTCTTT. This codes for CASRAPAVGEAFF.

The CDR3 is CASSRPGGEGYTF. The CDR3, as DNA: TGTGCCAGCAGCCGGCCCGGGGGGGAAGGCTACACCTTC. The gene calls are TRBV5-4 and TRBJ1-2, with D tentatively TRBD1 (5 bases). The V gene lost 4 bases and the J gene lost 8 bases, with 15 bases spanning the gap. Germline values: CDR1 SGHNT, CDR2 YYREEE (reference sequence). The CDR3 runs 13 residues. The full variable domain, rest sourced from reference TRBV5-4 and TRBJ1-2, is ETGVTQSPTHLIKTRGQQVTLRCSSQSGHNTVSWYQQALGQGPQFIFQYYREEENGRGNFPPRFSGLQFPNYSSELNVNALELDDSALYLCASSRPGGEGYTFGSGTRLTVV.

V usage is TRBV14 and J usage is TRBJ2-1; TRBD2 matches 10 bases. This CDR3 has 17 residues. The junction had 9 bases not matched to a gene; V was cut back by 0 bases and J by 7 bases. CDR1 and CDR2 from the germline V gene are SGHDN and FVKESK. CDR3 DNA: TGTGCCAGCAGCCAAGATTGGGGAGCGGGAGGGCTAAATGAGCAGTTCTTC. Amino acid sequence: CASSQDWGAGGLNEQFF.

This sequence joins TRBV6-1 and TRBJ1-5; weak D call: TRBD1 (6 bases). CDR1 is MNHNS and CDR2 is SASEGT in the germline V gene. The CDR3 contains 12 residues. Deletions cut 10 bases from V and 4 bases from J, with 11 bases between. CDR3 in DNA: TGTGCCACATTACAGGGTAATCAGCCCCAGCATTTT. It is translated as CATLQGNQPQHF.

CDR3 nucleotides: TGCGCCAGCAGCGTCGGGGTCCTAAATGAGCAGTTCTTC. This translates into CASSVGVLNEQFF. The genes are TRBV5-1 and TRBJ2-1; D perhaps matches TRBD2 (5 bases). Trimming left V 4 bases short and J 7 bases short, with 12 bases between. Germline lookup yields CDR1 SGHRS and CDR2 YFSETQ. There are 13 residues in the CDR3.

This sequence joins TRBV27 and TRBJ2-7; the match to TRBD1 covers 9 bases. The ends lost 3 bases at V and 4 bases at J; junction bases unmatched: 4. The V gene's germline CDR1 is MNHEY and CDR2 SMNVEV (reference sequence). This CDR3 is 14 amino acids long. CDR3: CASSFWDRVYEQYF. The CDR3 DNA is TGTGCCAGCAGTTTCTGGGACAGGGTGTACGAGCAGTACTTC.

The chain recombines TRBV15 with TRBJ2-7, with TRBD2 as a possible D gene (6 bases). The CDR3 runs 13 residues. Germline CDR1 reads LNHNV; CDR2 reads YYDKDF (reference sequence). V lost 6 bases to trimming and J lost 7 bases, with 16 bases between them. The CDR3 reads CATRASGVEEQYF. DNA for the CDR3: TGTGCCACCAGGGCTTCGGGGGTTGAGGAGCAGTACTTC.

The rearrangement links TRBV28 to TRBJ2-7; TRBD2 is a possible D gene (6 bases). The germline V gene encodes CDR1 MDHEN and CDR2 SYDVKM. CDR3 length: 13 amino acids. Trimming removed 3 bases from V and 1 base from J, with 7 bases in between. CDR3 DNA: TGTGCCAGCAGTTTTGGGACTTCCTACGAGCAGTACTTC. This gives the protein CASSFGTSYEQYF.

This chain links TRBV19 with TRBJ2-7, with D maybe TRBD1 (6 bases). The CDR3 length is 14 residues. Per germline, CDR1 LNHDA and CDR2 SQIVND (reference sequence). Deletions cut 6 bases from V and 3 bases from J, with 15 bases between. The CDR3 loop reads CASSPSRGHYEQYF. DNA for the CDR3: TGTGCCAGTAGCCCTTCTAGGGGACACTACGAGCAGTACTTC.

The chain combines TRBV11-1 with TRBJ2-5, with TRBD1 matching 7 bases. This CDR3 has 16 amino acids. V shed 5 bases and J 1 base; nucleotides not matched to a gene: 10. The germline CDR1 and CDR2 sequences are SGHAT and FQDESV (reference sequence). The CDR3 sequence: CASSRDGRDSQETQYF. The DNA for the CDR3 is TGTGCCAGCAGCCGAGATGGACGGGACAGCCAAGAGACCCAGTACTTC.

The rearrangement uses TRBV30 and TRBJ2-1; 12 bases fit TRBD2. The trim removed 3 bases at V and 5 bases at J, leaving 26 bases unmatched. CDR1 and CDR2 from the germline V gene are GTSNPN and SVGIG (reference sequence). The CDR3 is 22 amino acids. The CDR3 DNA follows: TGTGCCTGGAGGGCCGGGATCCCAAATGGGACTAGCGGGCACAAAAGCCACAATGAGCAGTTCTTC. This encodes CAWRAGIPNGTSGHKSHNEQFF.

The rearrangement links TRBV9 to TRBJ2-7; perhaps TRBD1 as D (6 bases). Germline V gives CDR1 SGDLS, CDR2 YYNGEE. Between the trimmed V and J ends, which lost 3 bases and 3 bases, there was a span of 13 bases. CDR3 size: 14 residues. The CDR3 reads CASSARDTYYEQYF. The CDR3, as DNA: TGTGCCAGCAGCGCCCGGGACACCTACTACGAGCAGTACTTC.